The entry that follows covers one T cell receptor beta chain sequence. The data stem from a study of blood T cell repertoires in COVID-19. At the level of the study: Some COVID-19 samples were acute and others convalescent; all came from the United States, Italy and Spain. The cDNA or gDNA used as material had been derived from T cells, B-cell-depleted T cells, or PBMCs.

CDR1 is MNHNS and CDR2 is SASEGT in the germline V gene. The CDR3 covers 14 residues. V was cut by 3 bases and J by 4 bases, with 12 bases left in between. Assay: immunoSEQ multiplex PCR; the TCRdb copy retains only in-frame clones and omits some. The sample gives approximately 250,000 clones, roughly 83% of which show up once; 3.5% to 5.5% is in the top ten. This chain uses TRBV6-1 with TRBJ1-2, with a possible D match to TRBD1 (6 bases). The sequencing input was peripheral blood. This TCR came from a man aged 60-69 years who had recovered from COVID-19. The DNA for the CDR3 is TGTGCCAGCAGTGACATTACAGGGTTCTATGGCTACACCTTC. Translation gives CASSDITGFYGYTF.